A single sample is the source of the 16 T cell receptor beta chains below, sequenced in a study of long-term antiretroviral therapy in people with HIV. Survey-level immunoSEQ v3.0 assays were run. Produced via immunoSEQ multiplex PCR; TCRdb's table is partial and in-frame only. Of around 30,000 clones listed, approximately 86% were seen once; the top ten hold about 7.7%. The sequencing here drew on unsorted PBMCs, taken 3 years after starting antiretroviral therapy. The receptors derive from a man aged 40-49 years with HIV.

The chain has TRBV19 and TRBJ1-5; unclear D gene. The CDR3 runs 14 residues. The germline V gene encodes CDR1 LNHDA and CDR2 SQIVND (reference sequence). Trimming stripped 3 bases from V and 2 bases from J, with 8 bases between. CDR3 sequence: CASSMIPGNQPQHF. The CDR3 bases are TGTGCCAGTAGTATGATCCCGGGCAATCAGCCCCAGCATTTT.

V usage is TRBV9 and J usage is TRBJ1-3; D might be TRBD1 (5 bases). V shed 2 bases and J shed 0 bases, with 6 bases lying between them. The CDR3 spans 14 residues. Per germline, CDR1 SGDLS and CDR2 YYNGEE. The DNA of the CDR3 is TGTGCCAGCAGCGTGACAGACTCTGGAAACACCATATATTTT. Encoded protein: CASSVTDSGNTIYF.

The CDR3 DNA reads TGTGCCAGCAGTTACGACAGGGGAAGGTTGAAAAATCAGCCCCAGCATTTT. It codes for CASSYDRGRLKNQPQHF. V and J are TRBV2 and TRBJ1-5; 8 bases fit TRBD1. J gave up 4 bases and V 5 bases, and 13 bases lay outside the gene matches. Germline CDR1 SNHLY, CDR2 FYNNEI. The CDR3 has 17 amino acids.

As DNA, the CDR3 is TGTGCCAGCAGCCCCCGAGGGGGGGGCGCAGGCGGGGAGCTGTTTTTT. This translates into CASSPRGGGAGGELFF. V usage is TRBV9 and J usage is TRBJ2-2; weak D call: TRBD2 (7 bases). With 4 bases removed from V and 7 bases from J, the gap between germline ends came to 20 bases. The germline CDR1 and CDR2 sequences are SGDLS and YYNGEE. There are 16 residues in the CDR3.

This clone was observed a handful of times. The V gene is TRBV30, the J gene TRBJ1-2; perhaps TRBD1 as D (6 bases). The V and J ends lost 8 bases and 4 bases respectively, with 14 bases between them. Germline V lookup: CDR1 GTSNPN, CDR2 SVGIG (reference sequence). The CDR3 length is 12 residues. CDR3 nucleotides: TGTGCCGGGAACAGGGAGAGCTATGGCTACACCTTC. This encodes CAGNRESYGYTF. The full variable domain, with the rest looked up from reference TRBV30 and TRBJ1-2, is SQTIHQWPATLVQPVGSPLSLECTVEGTSNPNLYWYRQAAGRGLQLLFYSVGIGQISSEVPQNLSASRPQDRQFILSSKKLLLSDSGFYLCAGNRESYGYTFGSGTRLTVV.

CDR3 amino acids: CASDITGIQHYSNQPQHF. The CDR3 nucleotides read TGTGCCAGTGATATAACCGGGATACAACATTATAGCAATCAGCCCCAGCATTTT. The V and J genes are TRBV28 and TRBJ1-5, with D unresolved. This CDR3 has 18 amino acids. Per the germline V gene, CDR1 is MDHEN and CDR2 is SYDVKM. Trimming took 9 bases from V and 0 from J, leaving 24 bases between them.

The rearrangement links TRBV27 to TRBJ1-4; the D is unclear. Germline CDR1 reads MNHEY; CDR2 reads SMNVEV (reference sequence). The CDR3 covers 13 residues. Trimming took off 3 bases at V and 12 bases at J, with 14 bases between the two ends. CDR3 amino acids: CASSFLGPGELFF. The CDR3 nucleotides read TGTGCCAGCAGTTTCCTTGGTCCCGGGGAACTGTTTTTT.

The sample holds a few counts of this clone. CDR3 sequence (DNA): TGCGCCAGCAGCTTGGAGACGGTTCTTGGTAGCACAGATACGCAGTATTTT. The encoded protein is CASSLETVLGSTDTQYF. The chain couples TRBV5-1 to TRBJ2-3; D gene ambiguous. CDR3 size: 17 residues. Germline V gene sequence: CDR1 SGHRS, CDR2 YFSETQ. V was trimmed by 0 bases and J by 0 bases, leaving 14 bases between them.

V and J are TRBV30 and TRBJ2-1; 7 bases are a match to TRBD1. CDR1 GTSNPN and CDR2 SVGIG come from the germline V gene (reference sequence). The J segment lost 10 bases and the V segment lost 0 bases, leaving 3 bases of the junction unmatched. This CDR3 contains 12 residues. The CDR3 loop reads CAWSVRTGEQFF. CDR3 nucleotides: TGTGCCTGGAGTGTAAGGACAGGCGAGCAGTTCTTC.

The chain couples TRBV18 to TRBJ1-6; 11 bases are shared with TRBD1. The CDR3 has 18 amino acids. The junction had 13 bases not matched to a gene; V was cut back by 6 bases and J by 6 bases. Germline V CDR1 and CDR2: KGHSH, LQKENI. The chain's CDR3 is CASSVNPGQGASNSPLHF. DNA for the CDR3: TGTGCCAGCTCGGTAAACCCTGGACAGGGGGCGTCTAATTCACCCCTCCACTTT.

To note about this clone: At one of its ends the junction is not consistent with the germline gene, which may arise from a read error. This sample also contains other DNA sequences that code for the same CDR3. The chain recombines TRBV19 with TRBJ1-2; TRBD1 is a possible D gene (6 bases). The CDR3 loop spans 14 amino acids. Germline-derived CDR1 and CDR2 are LNHDA and SQIVND (reference sequence). The chain's CDR3 is CASSIRGSSYGYTF. In DNA, the CDR3 is TGTGCCAGTAGTATTAGGGGGTCCTCCTATGGCTACACCTTT.

The chain is built from TRBV10-1 and TRBJ2-1; D is unresolved. Germline CDR1 WNHNN, CDR2 SYGVQD (reference sequence). V lost 2 bases and J 12 bases, leaving 17 bases between the germline ends. This CDR3 contains 14 residues. CDR3 residues: CASSEQKGRPGQFF. The CDR3 DNA sequence: TGCGCCAGCAGTGAGCAAAAGGGTAGGCCCGGGCAGTTCTTC.

The chain uses TRBV2 and TRBJ2-2; D call uncertain. The V gene's germline CDR1 is SNHLY and CDR2 FYNNEI. The V end lost 7 bases, the J end lost 1 base, and 7 bases lay between the germline ends. CDR3 length: 13 amino acids. The CDR3 is CASMWGNTGELFF. CDR3 DNA sequence: TGTGCCAGCATGTGGGGGAACACCGGGGAGCTGTTTTTT.

The rearrangement joins TRBV19 to TRBJ1-4; TRBD1 might be the D (5 bases). Trimming removed 5 bases from V and 4 bases from J, with 14 bases in between. Germline V CDR1 and CDR2: LNHDA, SQIVND (reference sequence). The CDR3 has 15 amino acids. CDR3 sequence reads: CASSRGGSSNEKLFF. The CDR3 DNA reads TGTGCCAGTAGTCGGGGGGGGTCCAGTAATGAAAAACTGTTTTTT.

The rearrangement joins TRBV2 to TRBJ2-2; tentative D call: TRBD2 (6 bases). With 6 bases removed from V and 2 bases from J, the gap between germline ends came to 16 bases. Per germline, CDR1 SNHLY and CDR2 FYNNEI. The CDR3 loop spans 16 amino acids. This CDR3 reads CASSLRGLGNTGELFF. In DNA, the CDR3 is TGTGCCAGCAGCCTTAGGGGACTCGGAAACACCGGGGAGCTGTTTTTT. Supplemented by reference TRBV2 and TRBJ2-2, the full variable domain reads EPEVTQTPSHQVTQMGQEVILRCVPISNHLYFYWYRQILGQKVEFLVSFYNNEISEKSEIFDDQFSVERPDGSNFTLKIRSTKLEDSAMYFCASSLRGLGNTGELFFGEGSRLTVL.

The rearrangement joins TRBV5-6 to TRBJ1-2, with 10 positions matching TRBD1. CDR1 is SGHDT, CDR2 YYEEEE, per germline. J lost 7 bases, V lost 4 bases, and 7 bases had no gene match. This CDR3 has 14 residues. The CDR3: CASSPGTGVFGYTF. CDR3 DNA: TGTGCCAGCAGCCCCGGGACAGGGGTTTTTGGCTACACCTTC. Variable domain in full (rest from reference TRBV5-6 and TRBJ1-2): DAGVTQSPTHLIKTRGQQVTLRCSPKSGHDTVSWYQQALGQGPQFIFQYYEEEERQRGNFPDRFSGHQFPNYSSELNVNALLLGDSALYLCASSPGTGVFGYTFGSGTRLTVV.